This T cell receptor (beta chain) was sequenced during a study of blood T cell repertoires in COVID-19. Measured with immunoSEQ multiplex PCR; TCRdb has only the in-frame clones, and not every one. The sample lists around 50,000 clones, around 80% occurring once. The CDR3 is made up of 15 amino acids. CDR1 is SGHTS and CDR2 is YDEGEE in the germline V gene. With V trimmed by 2 bases and J by 6 bases, 5 bases remained unmatched. The chain joins TRBV5-8 to TRBJ1-4; 9 nucleotides agree with TRBD1. The sequenced material came from PBMCs or T cells enriched from blood (not recorded which). The receptor was derived from a woman aged 50 to 65 with acute COVID-19. This CDR3 reads CASSFPGQGDEKLFF. As DNA, the CDR3 is TGTGCCAGCAGCTTCCCGGGACAGGGAGATGAAAAACTGTTTTTT.